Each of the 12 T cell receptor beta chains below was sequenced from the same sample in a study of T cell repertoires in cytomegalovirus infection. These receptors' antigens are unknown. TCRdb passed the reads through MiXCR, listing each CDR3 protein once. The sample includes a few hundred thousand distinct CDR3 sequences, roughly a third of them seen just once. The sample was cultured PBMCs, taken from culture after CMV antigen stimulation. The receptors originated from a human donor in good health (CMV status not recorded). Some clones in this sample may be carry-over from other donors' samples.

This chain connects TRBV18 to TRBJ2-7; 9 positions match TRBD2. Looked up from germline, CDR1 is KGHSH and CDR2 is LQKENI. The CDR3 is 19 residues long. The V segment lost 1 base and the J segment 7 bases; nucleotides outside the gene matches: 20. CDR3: CASSPRGAPSGRSVREQYF. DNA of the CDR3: TGTGCCAGCTCACCACGAGGGGCACCCAGCGGGAGGTCTGTTAGGGAGCAGTACTTC.

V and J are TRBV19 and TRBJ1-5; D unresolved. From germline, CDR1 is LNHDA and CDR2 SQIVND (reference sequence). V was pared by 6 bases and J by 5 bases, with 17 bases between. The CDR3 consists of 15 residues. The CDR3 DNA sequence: TGTGCCAGTAGGTCCTGGTTCACCGGGGATCAGCCCCAGCATTTT. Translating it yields CASRSWFTGDQPQHF.

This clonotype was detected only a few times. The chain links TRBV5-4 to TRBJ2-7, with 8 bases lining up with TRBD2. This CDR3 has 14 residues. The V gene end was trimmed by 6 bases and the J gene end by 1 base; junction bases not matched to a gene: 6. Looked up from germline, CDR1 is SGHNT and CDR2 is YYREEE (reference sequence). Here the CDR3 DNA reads TGTGCCAGCAACCCGGGACTAGGTTCCTACGAGCAGTACTTC. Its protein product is CASNPGLGSYEQYF.

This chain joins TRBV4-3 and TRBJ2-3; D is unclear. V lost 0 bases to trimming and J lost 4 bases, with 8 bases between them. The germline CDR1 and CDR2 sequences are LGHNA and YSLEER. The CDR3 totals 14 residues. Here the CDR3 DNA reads TGCGCCAGCAGCCAAGACAGGCGCCCAGATACGCAGTATTTT. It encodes CASSQDRRPDTQYF.

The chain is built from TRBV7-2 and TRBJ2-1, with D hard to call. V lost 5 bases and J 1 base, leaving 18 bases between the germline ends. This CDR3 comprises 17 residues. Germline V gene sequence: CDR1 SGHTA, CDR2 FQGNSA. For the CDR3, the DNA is TGTGCCAGCAGCCAATCTCGGGCGCCCCAATCCTACAATGAGCAGTTCTTC. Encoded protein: CASSQSRAPQSYNEQFF.

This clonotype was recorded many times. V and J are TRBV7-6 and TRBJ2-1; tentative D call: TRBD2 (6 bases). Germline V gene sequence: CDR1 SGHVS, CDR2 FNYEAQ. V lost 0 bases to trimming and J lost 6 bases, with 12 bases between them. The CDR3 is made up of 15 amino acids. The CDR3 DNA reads TGTGCCAGCAGCTTAGCACCCGGGAGACCCAATGAGCAGTTCTTC. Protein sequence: CASSLAPGRPNEQFF.

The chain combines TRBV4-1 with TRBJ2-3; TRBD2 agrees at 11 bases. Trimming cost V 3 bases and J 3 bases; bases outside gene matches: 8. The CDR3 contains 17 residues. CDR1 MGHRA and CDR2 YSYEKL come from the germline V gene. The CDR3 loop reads CASSQGPTSGTTDTQYF. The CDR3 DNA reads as TGCGCCAGCAGCCAGGGTCCGACTAGCGGGACAACAGATACGCAGTATTTT.

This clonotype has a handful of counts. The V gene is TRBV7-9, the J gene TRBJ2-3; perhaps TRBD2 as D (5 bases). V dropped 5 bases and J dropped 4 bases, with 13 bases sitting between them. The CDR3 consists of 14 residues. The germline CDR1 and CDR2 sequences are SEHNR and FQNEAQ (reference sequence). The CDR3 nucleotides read TGTGCCAGCAGCCCCGGACTGTGGGCAGATACGCAGTATTTT. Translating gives CASSPGLWADTQYF.

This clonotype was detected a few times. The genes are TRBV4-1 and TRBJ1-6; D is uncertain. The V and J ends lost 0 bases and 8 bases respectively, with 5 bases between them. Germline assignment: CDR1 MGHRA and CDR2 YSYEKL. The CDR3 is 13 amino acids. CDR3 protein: CASSQDPDSPLHF. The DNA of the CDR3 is TGCGCCAGCAGCCAAGATCCAGATTCACCCCTCCACTTT.

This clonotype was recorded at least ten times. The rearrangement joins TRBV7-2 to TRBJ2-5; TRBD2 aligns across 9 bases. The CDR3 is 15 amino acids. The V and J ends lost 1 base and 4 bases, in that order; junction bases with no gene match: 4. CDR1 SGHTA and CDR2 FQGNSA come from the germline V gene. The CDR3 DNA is TGTGCCAGCAGCTTAGGTAGCGGGAGAGGAGAGACCCAGTACTTC. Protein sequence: CASSLGSGRGETQYF.

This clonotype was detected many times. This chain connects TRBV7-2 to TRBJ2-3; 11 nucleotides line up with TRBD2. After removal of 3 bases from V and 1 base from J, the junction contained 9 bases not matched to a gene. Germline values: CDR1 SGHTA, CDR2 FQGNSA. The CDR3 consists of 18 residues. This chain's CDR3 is CASSLRGTSGIRTDTQYF. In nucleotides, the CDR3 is TGTGCCAGCAGCTTGCGAGGGACTAGCGGAATTCGCACAGATACGCAGTATTTT.

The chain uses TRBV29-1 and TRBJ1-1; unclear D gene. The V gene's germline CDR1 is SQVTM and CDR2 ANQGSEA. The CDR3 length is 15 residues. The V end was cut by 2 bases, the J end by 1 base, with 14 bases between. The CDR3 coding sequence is TGCAGCGTTGAACATTTACTGCGGCGGAACACTGAAGCTTTCTTT. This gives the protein CSVEHLLRRNTEAFF.